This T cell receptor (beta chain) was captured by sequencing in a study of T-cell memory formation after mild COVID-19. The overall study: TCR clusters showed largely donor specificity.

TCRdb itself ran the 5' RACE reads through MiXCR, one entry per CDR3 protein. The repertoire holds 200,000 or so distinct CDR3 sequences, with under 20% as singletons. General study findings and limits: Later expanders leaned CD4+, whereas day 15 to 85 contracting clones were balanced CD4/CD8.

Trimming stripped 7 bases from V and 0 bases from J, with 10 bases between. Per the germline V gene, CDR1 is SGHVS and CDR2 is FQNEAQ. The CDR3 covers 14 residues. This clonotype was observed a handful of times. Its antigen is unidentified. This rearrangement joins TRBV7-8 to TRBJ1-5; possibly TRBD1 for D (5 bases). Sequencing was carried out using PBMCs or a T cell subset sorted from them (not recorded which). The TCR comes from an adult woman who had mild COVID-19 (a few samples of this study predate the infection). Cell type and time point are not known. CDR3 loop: CASKLGPSNQPQHF. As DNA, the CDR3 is TGTGCCAGCAAACTGGGACCTAGCAATCAGCCCCAGCATTTT.